These T cell receptor beta chains were read from a single sample in a study of CD8 T cells in Susac syndrome. A single record per CDR3 protein comes from TCRdb applying MiXCR to the immunoSEQ multiplex PCR reads. The repertoire holds 400,000 to 550,000 distinct CDR3 sequences, with around 83% as singletons. The sequenced sample consisted of CD8+ T cells from PBMCs. The receptors shown here come from a human donor with multiple sclerosis. Each CDR3 is given with its conserved first and last residue. A D gene is named only where the DNA matches it firmly. Expanded clones get a size class; other rows say once, few or many, or leave the size out.

size	V	D	J	DNA	CDR3
once	TRBV14	.	TRBJ1-6	TGTGCCAGCAGCCATCGGGACGGCTATAATTCACCCCTCCACTTT	CASSHRDGYNSPLHF
.	TRBV7-9	.	TRBJ2-3	TGTGCCAGCAGGGGACGCCCGGGAGAAGATACGCAGTATTTT	CASRGRPGEDTQYF
.	TRBV7-8	.	TRBJ2-5	TGTGCCAGCAGCTTAGGTTTCGGGACCCAGTACTTC	CASSLGFGTQYF
.	TRBV4-1	TRBD2	TRBJ2-3	TGCGCCAGCAGCCTGGATGCGGGGGAGGCCACAGATACGCAGTATTTT	CASSLDAGEATDTQYF
.	TRBV10-3	.	TRBJ2-7	TGTGCCATCAGTGAGGGGGCGTCTCCCTACGAGCAGTACTTC	CAISEGASPYEQYF
.	TRBV5-5	TRBD1	TRBJ2-7	TGTGCCAGCAGCTCTTACACCGGGACAGGGTACGAGCAGTACTTC	CASSSYTGTGYEQYF
.	TRBV19	TRBD1	TRBJ1-1	TGTGCCAGTAGTAACCTCACAGGGGGGAACACTGAAGCTTTCTTT	CASSNLTGGNTEAFF
.	TRBV24-1	TRBD2	TRBJ2-1	TGTGCCACCAGTGGTACTAGCGGGAGGGCTAATGAGCAGTTCTTC	CATSGTSGRANEQFF
.	TRBV7-9	TRBD1	TRBJ1-3	TGTGCCAGCAGCTTAGTGGCCCACTCGGACAGGGGATCCGGAAACACCATATATTTT	CASSLVAHSDRGSGNTIYF
once	TRBV27	.	TRBJ1-1	TGTGCCAGCGCCACGACGGCCGGCAACACTGAAGCTTTCTTT	CASATTAGNTEAFF
.	TRBV6-5	.	TRBJ1-1	TGTGCCAGCAGTTACTCTGGGGAAACTGAAGCTTTCTTT	CASSYSGETEAFF
.	TRBV12-3/TRBV12-4	TRBD1	TRBJ2-1	TGTGCCAGCAGTCTTGCCGGGACAGGATTTTATGAGCAGTTCTTC	CASSLAGTGFYEQFF
.	TRBV2	.	TRBJ1-6	TGTGCCAGCAGTGAAGGGGGACACCTTTATAATTCACCCCTCCACTTT	CASSEGGHLYNSPLHF
.	TRBV27	.	TRBJ2-3	TGTGCCACAGTTTGGGCTCATACGCAGTATTTT	CATVWAHTQYF
.	TRBV27	TRBD1	TRBJ1-4	TGTGCCTGGGACAGGGGAGACGAAAAACTGTTTTTT	CAWDRGDEKLFF
.	TRBV4-1	.	TRBJ2-1	TGCGCCAGCAGCTCCAGGGGGCTAGCGGGAAACAATGAGCAGTTCTTC	CASSSRGLAGNNEQFF
.	TRBV19	.	TRBJ1-1	TGTGCCAGTAGTATACATCTATACGTGAACACTGAAGCTTTCTTT	CASSIHLYVNTEAFF
.	TRBV3-1	.	TRBJ2-1	TGTGCCAGCAGCCATGACCCCTACAATGAGCAGTTCTTC	CASSHDPYNEQFF
.	TRBV4-2	TRBD1	TRBJ1-1	TGTGCCAGCAGCCCCTTCGGGACAGGTAACTCTATGAACACTGAAGCTTTCTTT	CASSPFGTGNSMNTEAFF
.	TRBV4-1	TRBD2	TRBJ2-1	TGCGCCAGCAGCCAAGTCGGCGGGAGGGGCAACAATGAGCAGTTCTTC	CASSQVGGRGNNEQFF
.	TRBV27	TRBD2	TRBJ2-2	TGTGCCAGCGGTTTAGCGGGGGGGGCGACCGGGGAGCTGTTTTTT	CASGLAGGATGELFF
.	TRBV27	.	TRBJ1-2	TGTGCCAGCAGGCCTGTGGAAGGGCGCTATGGCTACACCTTC	CASRPVEGRYGYTF
few	TRBV29-1	.	TRBJ2-2	TGCAGCGTTGCACTGGGTCCCGGGGAGCTGTTTTTT	CSVALGPGELFF
.	TRBV20-1	TRBD2	TRBJ2-1	TGCAGTGCTAGGGGTAGCGGGGTAAATGAGCAGTTCTTC	CSARGSGVNEQFF
.	TRBV7-9	.	TRBJ1-2	TGTGCCAGCAGCTTACCCAATCCTCTACTTTATGGCTACACCTTC	CASSLPNPLLYGYTF
.	TRBV2	.	TRBJ2-5	TGTGCCAGCGGAAGCGGATCGTACCAAGAGACCCAGTACTTC	CASGSGSYQETQYF
.	TRBV7-2	.	TRBJ2-7	TGTGCCAGCAGCCCAACTAATCGCCACGAGCAGTACTTC	CASSPTNRHEQYF
.	TRBV4-1	.	TRBJ1-2	TGCGCCAGCAGCCAAGAGTCCTCCTATGGCTACACCTTC	CASSQESSYGYTF
.	TRBV6-6	TRBD1	TRBJ1-5	TGTGCCAGCCGGGATCAGGGGGTGTTCAATCAGCCCCAGCATTTT	CASRDQGVFNQPQHF
.	TRBV5-1	.	TRBJ2-2	TGCGCCAGCAGCTTTCCTACCGTTGGGGAGCTGTTTTTT	CASSFPTVGELFF
.	TRBV19	TRBD2	TRBJ2-1	TGTGCCAGCTCCGGGACTAGCGTCAATGAGCAGTTCTTC	CASSGTSVNEQFF
.	TRBV7-9	TRBD2	TRBJ2-5	TGTGCCAGCAGCTCCCTAATAGCGGGGGAAGAGACCCAGTACTTC	CASSSLIAGEETQYF
.	TRBV11-2	.	TRBJ2-1	TGTGCCAGCAGCTTAGTTGCGGATGCTGGTGAGCAGTTCTTC	CASSLVADAGEQFF
.	TRBV4-1	TRBD2	TRBJ2-3	TGCGCCAGCAGCATCAGACTAGCGGGAGTGACGGATACGCAGTATTTT	CASSIRLAGVTDTQYF
.	TRBV2	TRBD2	TRBJ2-7	TGTGCCAGCACTCAGACTAGCAACGAGCAGTACTTC	CASTQTSNEQYF
.	TRBV4-1	.	TRBJ2-5	TGCGCCAGCAGACGAGATGGTTTGGGGAGTAAGGAGACCCAGTACTTC	CASRRDGLGSKETQYF
once	TRBV6-5	.	TRBJ1-2	TGTGCCAGCAGTTACTCTAGACAGAGTTTTAACTATGGCTACACCTTC	CASSYSRQSFNYGYTF
.	TRBV15	.	TRBJ1-5	TGTGCCACCAGCAGGCCGTTTTATAGCAATCAGCCCCAGCATTTT	CATSRPFYSNQPQHF
.	TRBV5-4	.	TRBJ2-2	TGTGCCAGCAGCTTGGCCGGCACGGTAACCGCCGGGGAGCTGTTTTTT	CASSLAGTVTAGELFF
.	TRBV5-1	.	TRBJ2-7	TGTGCCAGTAGCCTCGGGGCAGGATACGAGCAGTACTTC	CASSLGAGYEQYF